Below, 10 T cell receptor beta chains from the same sample are listed, as sequenced in a study of blood T cell repertoires in COVID-19. The protocol was immunoSEQ multiplex PCR, while the TCRdb copy is restricted to in-frame clones and leaves out a portion. This sample has 100,000 to 150,000 clones; more than 70% occur once, and the top ten carry approximately 1.8%. The sequencing sample was made of peripheral blood. These receptors came from a man aged 70 or older with acute or convalescent COVID-19.

The chain joins TRBV3-1 (or the pseudogene TRBV3-2) to TRBJ2-5, with 8 positions matching TRBD2. J was trimmed by 2 bases and V by 4 bases; bases with no gene match: 12. CDR3 length: 17 residues. Germline lookup yields CDR1 LGHDT and CDR2 YNNKEL (reference sequence). This CDR3 reads CASSPGTSGGRQETQYF. The CDR3 region has the DNA TGTGCCAGCAGCCCAGGGACCAGCGGGGGCCGACAAGAGACCCAGTACTTC.

This chain connects TRBV6-5 to TRBJ2-7; 10 nucleotides line up with TRBD1. This CDR3 has 15 residues. V lost 0 bases, J lost 3 bases, and 2 bases stayed unmatched. Germline V CDR1 and CDR2: MNHEY, SVGAGI. The CDR3 nucleotides are TGTGCCAGCAGTTACTCGCGGACAGGGGGCTACGAGCAGTACTTC. Translated, it gives CASSYSRTGGYEQYF.

The CDR3, as DNA: TGTGCCAGCAGTGAAGCAGCGGGGGGGATTCAGCCCCAGCATTTT. Its translation: CASSEAAGGIQPQHF. The chain employs TRBV6-1 and TRBJ1-5, with D perhaps matching TRBD1 (5 bases). The CDR3 runs 15 residues. Between the trimmed V and J ends, which lost 0 bases and 6 bases, there was a span of 12 bases. Germline CDR1 MNHNS, CDR2 SASEGT.

This clone was seen ten or more times. This chain links TRBV4-2 with TRBJ1-2; 12 nucleotides agree with TRBD1. The CDR3 length is 15 residues. Germline assignment: CDR1 LGHNA and CDR2 YNFKEQ. The junction had 9 bases not matched to a gene; V was cut back by 0 bases and J by 13 bases. In DNA form, the CDR3 reads TGTGCCAGCAGCCAAGACACACAGGGACAGGGGGCCGTCACCTTC. Protein sequence: CASSQDTQGQGAVTF.

The chain recombines TRBV3-1 (or the pseudogene TRBV3-2) with TRBJ1-1, with 9 bases identical to TRBD1. The V segment lost 5 bases and the J segment 5 bases; nucleotides outside the gene matches: 6. Germline V gives CDR1 LGHDT, CDR2 YNNKEL (reference sequence). This CDR3 region has 14 residues. The CDR3 bases are TGTGCCAGCAGCGAACAGGGGGCTGATACTGAAGCTTTCTTT. The encoded protein is CASSEQGADTEAFF.

The CDR3 DNA reads TGTGCCAGCAGTCCGGGACAGGGGGCTCGGGATGAAAAACTGTTTTTT. This codes for CASSPGQGARDEKLFF. The chain is built from TRBV25-1 and TRBJ1-4, with 12 positions matching TRBD1. Germline V gene sequence: CDR1 MGHDK, CDR2 SYGVNS. Trimming removed 5 bases from V and 6 bases from J; junction bases left unmatched: 7. The CDR3 is made up of 16 amino acids.

The chain combines TRBV3-1 (or the pseudogene TRBV3-2) with TRBJ2-3, with TRBD2 matching 9 bases. The CDR3 extends over 17 amino acids. J lost 2 bases, V lost 3 bases, and 9 bases had no gene match. Looked up from germline, CDR1 is LGHDT and CDR2 is YNNKEL (reference sequence). The CDR3 here is CASSQPERGAFTDTQYF. DNA for the CDR3: TGTGCCAGCAGCCAGCCCGAGCGGGGGGCATTCACAGATACGCAGTATTTT.

This sequence joins TRBV29-1 and TRBJ2-1; D gene unclear. V was cut by 2 bases and J by 0 bases, with 8 bases left in between. Germline values: CDR1 SQVTM, CDR2 ANQGSEA. This CDR3 comprises 14 residues. The CDR3 nucleotides are TGCAGCGTTGAATTGACAACCTCCTACAATGAGCAGTTCTTC. This gives the protein CSVELTTSYNEQFF.

J is TRBJ2-7 and V is TRBV18, with D perhaps TRBD1 (5 bases). Germline V gene data show CDR1 as KGHSH and CDR2 as LQKENI. V was clipped by 2 bases and J by 5 bases, with 7 bases between them. The CDR3 consists of 12 residues. CDR3 bases: TGTGCCAGCTCACCAATGGGGCACGAGCAGTACTTC. Protein product: CASSPMGHEQYF. Filled out from reference TRBV18 and TRBJ2-7, the complete variable domain reads NAGVMQNPRHLVRRRGQEARLRCSPMKGHSHVYWYRQLPEEGLKFMVYLQKENIIDESGMPKERFSAEFPKEGPSILRIQQVVRGDSAAYFCASSPMGHEQYFGPGTRLTVT.

The rearrangement uses TRBV7-8 and TRBJ1-2; D remains unclear. Deletions cut 1 base from V and 5 bases from J, with 14 bases between. The length of the CDR3 is 15 residues. The germline gives CDR1 SGHVS, CDR2 FQNEAQ. This chain's CDR3 is CASSLETRTVYGYTF. The CDR3 DNA sequence: TGTGCCAGCAGCTTAGAGACTAGGACGGTATATGGCTACACCTTC.